This T cell receptor (beta chain) was obtained from a study of Ad26.COV2.S vaccination and SARS-CoV-2 variants. As for the study in general: Once, or twice with 56 days between doses, Ad26.COV2.S was given intramuscularly.

V dropped 7 bases and J dropped 6 bases, with 15 bases sitting between them. Germline V lookup: CDR1 LNHDA, CDR2 SQIVND (reference sequence). CDR3 length: 14 amino acids. Generated by immunoSEQ multiplex PCR, the TCRdb table keeps only in-frame clones and is missing some. The sample has around 300,000 clones, 80% to 90% seen once; the top ten hold about 10%. This clone appeared many times. Its antigen is unknown. Study-wide findings and caveats: It was vaccine recipients, not placebo recipients, who had the higher spike-specific TCR breadth. Vaccine and placebo recipients had similar non-spike TCR breadth.

Sample treatment: some 19 received Ad26.COV2.S at low or high dose, single or two shots; 5 received placebo; per-sample allocation not given. Sampling took place 63 days after the first vaccine or placebo injection. Material: peripheral blood, obtained in a trial of Ad26.COV2.S vaccine versus placebo. The source of this sequence is a person aged 18-65 years who received the Ad26.COV2.S COVID-19 vaccine or a placebo. The chain is built from TRBV19 and TRBJ2-2; the D gene is possibly TRBD1 (6 bases). CDR3 sequence: CASNDRRSAGELFF. CDR3 nucleotides: TGTGCCAGTAATGACAGGAGGAGCGCCGGGGAGCTGTTTTTT.